The next 8 T cell receptor beta chains were all read from a single sample in a study of cytomegalovirus exposure and HLA in healthy donors. Amplification used 60 Vbeta primers and 13 Jbeta primers. Produced via immunoSEQ multiplex PCR; TCRdb's table is partial and in-frame only. Among 150,000 to 200,000 clones listed, roughly 70% were seen once. The sample taken for sequencing was PBMCs. Receptor source: a young woman in good health and CMV-seropositive.

The rearrangement links TRBV19 to TRBJ2-2; D is possibly TRBD1 (5 bases). This CDR3 is 14 amino acids long. Germline assignment: CDR1 LNHDA and CDR2 SQIVND (reference sequence). Trimming cost V 3 bases and J 5 bases, with 10 bases left between them. Here the CDR3 reads CASSISAGTGELFF. The CDR3 DNA follows: TGTGCCAGTAGTATCTCGGCAGGGACCGGGGAGCTGTTTTTT.

The chain combines TRBV6-5 with TRBJ1-3, with unresolved D. V lost 6 bases to trimming and J lost 3 bases, with 9 bases between them. This CDR3 has 13 residues. The germline gives CDR1 MNHEY, CDR2 SVGAGI. CDR3 nucleotides: TGTGCCAGCAGGTCACCAGGTGGAAACACCATATATTTT. As protein: CASRSPGGNTIYF.

The chain combines TRBV9 with TRBJ1-2; D is possibly TRBD1 (5 bases). The CDR3 spans 15 residues. The V and J ends lost 0 bases and 3 bases respectively, with 12 bases between them. The germline gives CDR1 SGDLS, CDR2 YYNGEE. The CDR3: CASSVDWGGDYGYTF. The CDR3 DNA reads TGTGCCAGCAGCGTAGATTGGGGAGGGGACTATGGCTACACCTTC. The whole variable domain, filled in from reference TRBV9 and TRBJ1-2, reads DSGVTQTPKHLITATGQRVTLRCSPRSGDLSVYWYQQSLDQGLQFLIQYYNGEERAKGNILERFSAQQFPDLHSELNLSSLELGDSALYFCASSVDWGGDYGYTFGSGTRLTVV.

The sample holds a few counts of this clone. The chain joins TRBV4-1 to TRBJ2-1; D is perhaps TRBD2 (6 bases). V gave up 0 bases and J gave up 6 bases, with 15 bases separating them. The CDR3 runs to 16 residues. Looked up from germline, CDR1 is MGHRA and CDR2 is YSYEKL. The CDR3 reads CASSQDRTITPNEQFF. The CDR3 bases are TGCGCCAGCAGCCAAGATAGGACTATTACTCCCAATGAGCAGTTCTTC.

The CDR3 here is CASSRAGQGGSNYGYTF. CDR3 nucleotides: TGTGCCAGCAGTCGTGCCGGACAGGGCGGCTCAAACTATGGCTACACCTTC. The V call is TRBV28, the J call TRBJ1-2; 8 nucleotides align to TRBD1. The CDR3 consists of 17 residues. CDR1 is MDHEN, CDR2 SYDVKM, per germline. V shed 5 bases, J shed 2 bases, and the junction held 13 bases outside the gene matches.

This clone was seen only once. This CDR3 reads CAWSVRGGGQPQHF. The CDR3 bases are TGTGCCTGGAGTGTGAGAGGGGGTGGTCAGCCCCAGCATTTT. This chain connects TRBV30 to TRBJ1-5; perhaps TRBD1 as D (6 bases). Trimming removed 0 bases at V and 6 bases at J, with 12 bases between. This CDR3 has 14 amino acids. Germline V gene sequence: CDR1 GTSNPN, CDR2 SVGIG (reference sequence).

The V call is TRBV6-5, the J call TRBJ1-1; D gene uncertain. V lost 4 bases, J lost 1 base, and 7 bases lay in between. CDR1 is MNHEY and CDR2 is SVGAGI in the germline V gene. The CDR3 totals 13 residues. The CDR3: CASSLRENTEAFF. CDR3 DNA: TGTGCCAGCAGTTTACGGGAGAACACTGAAGCTTTCTTT.

The CDR3 DNA reads TGTGCCAGCAGCCAAGATCCCTACGAGCAGTACTTC. Its protein is CASSQDPYEQYF. The chain recombines TRBV14 with TRBJ2-5; D gene ambiguous. The end of the DNA is better explained by TRBJ2-7, so the J call may be wrong. The CDR3 is 12 amino acids. Germline CDR1 reads SGHDN; CDR2 reads FVKESK.